A single T cell receptor beta chain is shown here with its context. The antigen is unknown. These data are taken from a study of PD-1 blockade in classical Hodgkin lymphoma. The study's findings and limits: What drove the repertoire differences, possibly disease activity or prior therapy, has not been defined. It was reported that newly diagnosed patients had less baseline TCR diversity than healthy donors.

V gave up 0 bases and J gave up 9 bases, with 16 bases separating them. Germline assignment: CDR1 SGHRS and CDR2 YFSETQ. CDR3 size: 16 residues. Time point denoted: newly diagnosed, previously untreated cHL patient sample. Peripheral samples used as comparators were newly diagnosed, untreated classical Hodgkin lymphoma PBMCs. Profiling relied on immunoSEQ multiplex PCR, and the TCRdb table lists in-frame clones only, not all of them. Of 25,000 to 35,000 clones in the sample, 94% were seen once. This sequence joins TRBV5-1 and TRBJ1-6; possibly TRBD1 for D (5 bases). The TCR comes from a human donor with classical Hodgkin lymphoma. Sequencing was carried out using peripheral blood mononuclear cells (PBMCs). CDR3 residues: CASSLGGARSVSPLHF. In DNA form, the CDR3 reads TGCGCCAGCAGCTTGGGAGGGGCCCGTTCGGTTTCACCCCTCCACTTT.